This T cell receptor (beta chain) was recorded in a study of read filtering for tumor transcriptome and immune sequencing. About the research overall: DNase treatment preceded whole-transcriptome library preparation.

This library used around 400 ng RNA and molecular barcoded adaptors spanning alpha/delta and beta/gamma chains. From the reads, TCRdb called clonotypes with MiXCR, one entry per CDR3 protein. The table shows roughly 93,000 distinct CDR3 sequences, with about 22% occurring only once. This clonotype has just a few counts. From germline, CDR1 is SGHKS and CDR2 YYEKEE (reference sequence). Germline trimming cut 1 base from V and 0 bases from J; bases unmatched to any gene: 26. The CDR3 consists of 23 residues. The specimen was a population of CD138-negative cells sorted from bone marrow. The chain has TRBV5-5 and TRBJ2-3, with 7 bases that match TRBD1. This receptor was taken from a donor over 35 with multiple myeloma. The CDR3 protein is CASSLSVPIPGQVPLSSTDTQYF. The DNA of the CDR3 is TGTGCCAGCAGCTTGTCGGTCCCTATTCCCGGACAGGTCCCCCTTTCAAGCACAGATACGCAGTATTTT.